The 17 T cell receptor beta chains listed next were all sequenced from one sample in a study of control samples from healthy donors and cancer patients (dated by TCRdb to between 2020 and 2021). Libraries came from the immunoSEQ multiplex PCR assay. Drawn from immuneACCESS, this table holds only the in-frame rearrangements with V and J called that TCRdb kept. Clones are partly lost; checked studies trace under half to an unresolved V gene and leave the rest unexplained. For this sample the table gives some 150,000 clones, of which 93% were detected only once. The ten largest clonotypes hold under 2.5% of the sample. Sequenced sample: blood. The receptors were sampled from a man in his forties or fifties in good health.

This chain links TRBV7-9 with TRBJ2-7; TRBD2 agrees at 7 bases. The CDR3 length is 15 residues. V was pared by 3 bases and J by 2 bases, with 7 bases of the junction left unmatched. From germline, CDR1 is SEHNR and CDR2 FQNEAQ (reference sequence). CDR3 sequence reads: CASSFPPSGAYEQYF. The DNA of the CDR3 is TGTGCCAGCAGCTTCCCTCCTAGCGGAGCCTACGAGCAGTACTTC.

J is TRBJ2-6 and V is TRBV27, with D perhaps TRBD1 (6 bases). The V gene's germline CDR1 is MNHEY and CDR2 SMNVEV (reference sequence). This CDR3 region has 18 residues. V was pared by 6 bases and J by 0 bases, with 18 bases between. The CDR3 DNA reads as TGTGCCAGCAGCTTGAGACAGGCCCTCAGCTCTGGGGCCAACGTCCTGACTTTC. It specifies CASSLRQALSSGANVLTF.

The V gene is TRBV5-6, the J gene TRBJ1-1; maybe TRBD1 (5 bases). V was pared by 4 bases and J by 2 bases, with 15 bases between. The CDR3 spans 15 residues. Looked up from germline, CDR1 is SGHDT and CDR2 is YYEEEE. CDR3 sequence reads: CASSPLFRVNTEAFF. The CDR3 nucleotides read TGTGCCAGCAGCCCCTTGTTCAGGGTAAACACTGAAGCTTTCTTT.

The chain joins TRBV24-1 to TRBJ2-3, with TRBD2 matching 14 bases. This CDR3 is 16 amino acids long. V trimming: 4 bases; J trimming: 3 bases; junction bases outside the gene matches: 2. The germline CDR1 and CDR2 sequences are KGHDR and SFDVKD. The chain's CDR3 is CATSDRTSGRTDTQYF. CDR3 DNA sequence: TGTGCCACCAGTGACCGGACTAGCGGGAGGACAGATACGCAGTATTTT.

The chain carries TRBV9 and TRBJ2-1; possible D gene TRBD2, 6 bases. Trimming took off 4 bases at V and 4 bases at J, with 15 bases between the two ends. Germline CDR1 SGDLS, CDR2 YYNGEE. This CDR3 is built from 15 residues. For the CDR3, the DNA is TGTGCCAGCAGCCCCTGGAGCGGGCCGTACAATGAGCAGTTCTTC. Its protein product is CASSPWSGPYNEQFF.

The chain has TRBV30 and TRBJ2-7; TRBD2 aligns across 7 bases. This CDR3 has 13 amino acids. With V trimmed by 3 bases and J by 7 bases, 9 bases remained unmatched. CDR1 is GTSNPN, CDR2 SVGIG, per germline (reference sequence). The CDR3 sequence: CAWREAGSREQYF. The CDR3 bases are TGTGCCTGGAGGGAAGCGGGAAGCCGAGAGCAGTACTTC.

The chain carries TRBV5-1 and TRBJ1-6; no reliable D call. This CDR3 comprises 15 residues. Germline CDR1 is SGHRS and CDR2 is YFSETQ. Between the trimmed V and J ends, which lost 1 base and 7 bases, there was a span of 12 bases. This chain's CDR3 is CASSLPLTTNSPLHF. CDR3 DNA: TGCGCCAGCAGCTTGCCGCTTACAACGAATTCACCCCTCCACTTT.

V usage is TRBV5-4 and J usage is TRBJ2-1; the D gene is possibly TRBD2 (6 bases). CDR1 is SGHNT and CDR2 is YYREEE in the germline V gene (reference sequence). V lost 4 bases and J 1 base, leaving 12 bases between the germline ends. This CDR3 is 15 amino acids long. The CDR3 region has the DNA TGTGCCAGCAGCCCCGGGGGTATATCCTACAATGAGCAGTTCTTC. Protein sequence: CASSPGGISYNEQFF. Complete variable domain (other parts from reference TRBV5-4 and TRBJ2-1): ETGVTQSPTHLIKTRGQQVTLRCSSQSGHNTVSWYQQALGQGPQFIFQYYREEENGRGNFPPRFSGLQFPNYSSELNVNALELDDSALYLCASSPGGISYNEQFFGPGTRLTVL.

The chain has TRBV12-2 and TRBJ1-5; no check of the table's D call, TRBD1, against the DNA was made. TRBV12-2 represents a pseudogene. This CDR3 is built from 21 residues. CDR3 loop: CASRPSRMDRGSEAGNQPQHF. In DNA form, the CDR3 reads TGTGCAAGTCGCCCATCAAGAATGGACAGGGGGTCCGAGGCGGGCAATCAGCCCCAGCATTTT.

The V gene is TRBV6-5, the J gene TRBJ1-2, with 9 bases aligning to TRBD1. CDR1 and CDR2 from the germline V gene are MNHEY and SVGAGI. V was pared by 6 bases and J by 3 bases, with 8 bases of the junction left unmatched. The CDR3 runs 15 residues. CDR3 DNA sequence: TGTGCCAGCAGAACTCCGGGACAGGGCGACTATGGCTACACCTTC. Translation gives CASRTPGQGDYGYTF.

This rearrangement joins TRBV28 to TRBJ2-1; 10 bases align to TRBD2. V lost 4 bases to trimming and J lost 10 bases; unmatched junction nucleotides: 16. Germline loops: CDR1 MDHEN, CDR2 SYDVKM. The CDR3 is 17 amino acids. The CDR3 region is CASSSPGGAGGPGEQFF. The CDR3 region has the DNA TGTGCCAGCAGTTCCCCCGGGGGAGCGGGAGGGCCAGGGGAGCAGTTCTTC.

The gene calls are TRBV28 and TRBJ1-2; TRBD1 might be the D (5 bases). Trimming pared 5 bases from V and 3 bases from J, leaving 13 bases between. The CDR3 loop spans 14 amino acids. Germline V gives CDR1 MDHEN, CDR2 SYDVKM. CDR3 sequence: CASSPGSRDYGYTF. DNA of the CDR3: TGTGCCAGCAGTCCAGGGAGTCGTGACTATGGCTACACCTTC.

The V call is TRBV2, the J call TRBJ2-3; D perhaps matches TRBD1 (5 bases). Germline V gene lookup returns CDR1 SNHLY and CDR2 FYNNEI. Deletions cut 6 bases from V and 2 bases from J, with 18 bases between. The CDR3 sequence is 16 residues long. CDR3 sequence reads: CASRIDSKKNTDTQYF. The CDR3 region has the DNA TGTGCCAGCAGGATTGACAGTAAGAAAAACACAGATACGCAGTATTTT.

This CDR3 reads CASSLTDRYWQFF. Here the CDR3 DNA reads TGTGCCAGCAGTTTAACCGACAGGTATTGGCAGTTCTTC. The chain joins TRBV27 to TRBJ2-1, with D perhaps TRBD1 (6 bases). Germline V gene data show CDR1 as MNHEY and CDR2 as SMNVEV (reference sequence). The ends were cut back, 2 bases at V and 12 bases at J, with 14 bases in the middle. The CDR3 covers 13 residues.

The chain recombines TRBV25-1 with TRBJ2-7, with D perhaps TRBD2 (6 bases). This CDR3 has 15 residues. Germline loops: CDR1 MGHDK, CDR2 SYGVNS. The V gene lost 3 bases and the J gene lost 1 base, with 13 bases spanning the gap. For the CDR3, the DNA is TGTGCCAGCAGTGACTCAGGAGGGTTGTCCTACGAGCAGTACTTC. Its protein product is CASSDSGGLSYEQYF.

The V call is TRBV10-1, the J call TRBJ2-7; D gene uncertain. The CDR3 spans 13 residues. V lost 2 bases and J 0 bases, leaving 5 bases between the germline ends. The germline V gene encodes CDR1 WNHNN and CDR2 SYGVQD (reference sequence). CDR3 sequence (DNA): TGCGCCAGCAGTGAGGGGTACTCCTACGAGCAGTACTTC. Amino acid sequence: CASSEGYSYEQYF.

The CDR3 region has the DNA TGTGCCTGGAGTGTCGGGGACAGAACTAACAATGAGCAGTTCTTC. Its translation is CAWSVGDRTNNEQFF. This sequence joins TRBV30 and TRBJ2-1, with TRBD1 identical over 7 bases. J lost 5 bases, V lost 0 bases, and 7 bases had no gene match. This CDR3 spans 15 amino acids. Germline-derived CDR1 and CDR2 are GTSNPN and SVGIG (reference sequence).